The 8 T cell receptor beta chains below all came from one sample that was sequenced in a study of cytomegalovirus exposure and HLA in healthy donors. Only in-frame clones appear in the TCRdb table, and some are missing; sequencing was by immunoSEQ multiplex PCR. The table includes over 85,000 clones, under 95% detected once. Sequencing was carried out using PBMCs. The receptor source for this set is a woman in her 30s in good health and CMV-seropositive.

V usage is TRBV19 and J usage is TRBJ1-1; TRBD1 aligns across 8 bases. V lost 3 bases and J lost 5; bases outside the gene matches: 8. CDR3 size: 15 residues. Germline CDR1 is LNHDA and CDR2 is SQIVND (reference sequence). CDR3 sequence: CASSIQGAENTEAFF. The CDR3 nucleotides read TGTGCCAGTAGTATTCAGGGGGCCGAAAATACTGAAGCTTTCTTT.

The J gene is TRBJ2-7, the V gene TRBV27; 11 bases fit TRBD1. The CDR3 consists of 14 residues. With V trimmed by 10 bases and J by 4 bases, 9 bases remained unmatched. Germline V gene sequence: CDR1 MNHEY, CDR2 SMNVEV (reference sequence). CDR3 region: CANRTGGAVYEQYF. CDR3 in DNA: TGTGCCAACCGGACAGGGGGCGCGGTTTACGAGCAGTACTTC.

The rearrangement joins TRBV9 to TRBJ2-1; 12 nucleotides line up with TRBD2. This CDR3 region has 18 residues. V shed 4 bases and J 3 bases; nucleotides not matched to a gene: 11. Looked up from germline, CDR1 is SGDLS and CDR2 is YYNGEE. The CDR3 region has the DNA TGTGCCAGCAGCCCCCAAGTTCTAGCGGGAGGGCTCTACAATGAGCAGTTCTTC. Protein sequence: CASSPQVLAGGLYNEQFF. Drawing the rest from reference TRBV9 and TRBJ2-1, the complete variable domain is DSGVTQTPKHLITATGQRVTLRCSPRSGDLSVYWYQQSLDQGLQFLIQYYNGEERAKGNILERFSAQQFPDLHSELNLSSLELGDSALYFCASSPQVLAGGLYNEQFFGPGTRLTVL.

The chain joins TRBV21-1 to TRBJ2-7; TRBD2 is the table's D call and was not checked against the DNA. TRBV21-1 is an annotated pseudogene. This CDR3 spans 19 amino acids. The CDR3 loop is CASSTKPPGPYGLEHEQYF. Written as DNA, the CDR3 is TGTGCCAGCAGCACAAAACCCCCGGGTCCTTACGGATTAGAGCACGAGCAGTACTTC.

This clone was recorded only once. The chain carries TRBV4-3 and TRBJ1-2, with 7 bases lining up with TRBD1. Germline V gene lookup returns CDR1 LGHNA and CDR2 YSLEER. V was pared by 0 bases and J by 2 bases, with 6 bases of the junction left unmatched. CDR3 length: 16 amino acids. The CDR3 is CASSQESPGGNYGYTF. The CDR3 region has the DNA TGCGCCAGCAGCCAAGAATCTCCAGGGGGAAACTATGGCTACACCTTC.

This rearrangement joins TRBV19 to TRBJ2-5; D unresolved. This CDR3 contains 15 residues. Germline CDR1 is LNHDA and CDR2 is SQIVND (reference sequence). V lost 3 bases, J lost 2 bases, and 13 bases lay in between. The CDR3: CASSIRQMPQETQYF. Written as DNA, the CDR3 is TGTGCCAGTAGTATCCGACAAATGCCACAAGAGACCCAGTACTTC.

V is TRBV9 and J is TRBJ1-1; D perhaps matches TRBD1 (5 bases). V was clipped by 4 bases and J by 7 bases, with 14 bases between them. This CDR3 region has 13 residues. CDR1 SGDLS and CDR2 YYNGEE come from the germline V gene. CDR3 in DNA: TGTGCCAGCAGCCCTTCCGGAACAGGTGAAGCTTTCTTT. This sequence encodes CASSPSGTGEAFF.

The rearrangement joins TRBV12-5 to TRBJ2-3, with TRBD2 identical over 10 bases. The CDR3 contains 17 residues. Per germline, CDR1 LGHNT and CDR2 FRNRAP. Trimming at V came to 1 base and at J to 5 bases, leaving 9 bases not matched to a gene. Here the CDR3 reads CASGLGLAGVTRDTQYF. DNA for the CDR3: TGTGCTAGTGGTTTGGGGCTAGCGGGAGTTACCCGAGATACGCAGTATTTT.